Listed below are T cell receptor beta chains from one sample, sequenced in a study of T cell responses to AZD1222 COVID-19 vaccine. The method was immunoSEQ multiplex PCR; TCRdb's version includes in-frame clones alone and lacks a portion of them. The repertoire holds fewer than 120,000 clones, around 92% seen once, with 7.8% in the top ten. The sequenced sample was peripheral blood, obtained on day 0 of AZD1222 vaccination. All receptors derive from an adult in good health. Each CDR3 is given with its conserved first and last residue. The order of the fields is clone size, V gene, J gene, D gene, CDR3 DNA, CDR3 protein. The D gene is left open where the match is weak. Not every row has a clone size; where given, it reads once, few, many or a size class.

clone_size: .; v_call: TRBV18; j_call: TRBJ2-5; d_call: .; cdr3_nt: TGTGCCAGCTCACTAAAACAAGAGACCCAGTACTTC; cdr3_aa: CASSLKQETQYF
clone_size: .; v_call: TRBV2; j_call: TRBJ2-7; d_call: .; cdr3_nt: TGTGCCAGCAGTGTGGCAGACTACGAGCAGTACTTC; cdr3_aa: CASSVADYEQYF
clone_size: .; v_call: TRBV5-1; j_call: TRBJ1-1; d_call: .; cdr3_nt: TGCGCCAGCAGCTTGGTACCAGGGAGTGGTGAAGCTTTCTTT; cdr3_aa: CASSLVPGSGEAFF
clone_size: few; v_call: TRBV7-9; j_call: TRBJ1-1; d_call: .; cdr3_nt: TGTGCCAGCAGCTTAGCGGAGGGGAACACTGAAGCTTTCTTT; cdr3_aa: CASSLAEGNTEAFF
clone_size: .; v_call: TRBV5-1; j_call: TRBJ1-1; d_call: .; cdr3_nt: TGCGCCAGCAGCGAAGGACAGATGAACACTGAAGCTTTCTTT; cdr3_aa: CASSEGQMNTEAFF
clone_size: .; v_call: TRBV12-3/TRBV12-4; j_call: TRBJ1-1; d_call: .; cdr3_nt: TGTGCCAGCAGTTTTGGAGGGACTGAAGCTTTCTTT; cdr3_aa: CASSFGGTEAFF
clone_size: .; v_call: TRBV19; j_call: TRBJ2-3; d_call: .; cdr3_nt: TGTGCCAGTAAGGCCAGCGGCACAGATACGCAGTATTTT; cdr3_aa: CASKASGTDTQYF
clone_size: .; v_call: TRBV4-1; j_call: TRBJ1-4; d_call: .; cdr3_nt: TGCGCCAGCAGCCAAGCCGAGTCGACGGTTGCATCTAATGAAAAACTGTTTTTT; cdr3_aa: CASSQAESTVASNEKLFF
clone_size: .; v_call: TRBV5-4; j_call: TRBJ1-4; d_call: .; cdr3_nt: TGTGCCAGCAGCTTTGGGAGGGCGACAACTAATGAAAAACTGTTTTTT; cdr3_aa: CASSFGRATTNEKLFF
clone_size: .; v_call: TRBV15; j_call: TRBJ1-1; d_call: .; cdr3_nt: TGTGCCACCAGCAGAGAAAGGGGGGACACTGAAGCTTTCTTT; cdr3_aa: CATSRERGDTEAFF
clone_size: .; v_call: TRBV5-1; j_call: TRBJ2-5; d_call: TRBD1; cdr3_nt: TGCGCCAGCAGTGGACAGGGTATCCAAGAGACCCAGTACTTC; cdr3_aa: CASSGQGIQETQYF
clone_size: .; v_call: TRBV18; j_call: TRBJ1-2; d_call: TRBD1; cdr3_nt: TGTGCCAGCTCACGGGAGGGACAGGCCCTTAATGGCTACACCTTC; cdr3_aa: CASSREGQALNGYTF
clone_size: .; v_call: TRBV5-1; j_call: TRBJ2-1; d_call: TRBD2; cdr3_nt: TGCGCCAGCAGCTCGAATAGCGGGGGGAGACTCAATGAGCAGTTCTTC; cdr3_aa: CASSSNSGGRLNEQFF
clone_size: .; v_call: TRBV29-1; j_call: TRBJ2-3; d_call: .; cdr3_nt: TGCAGCGTTGCTAGTTTCATAGGGGACGTGAAAGATACGCAGTATTTT; cdr3_aa: CSVASFIGDVKDTQYF
clone_size: .; v_call: TRBV24-1; j_call: TRBJ2-1; d_call: TRBD2; cdr3_nt: TGTGCCACCAGTGATTCCAGCGGGGGGGACAATGAGCAGTTCTTC; cdr3_aa: CATSDSSGGDNEQFF
clone_size: .; v_call: TRBV11-2; j_call: TRBJ1-5; d_call: TRBD1; cdr3_nt: TGTGCCAGCAGCCAGACAGGGTATGGCAATCAGCCCCAGCATTTT; cdr3_aa: CASSQTGYGNQPQHF